This is a list of T cell receptor beta chains from one sample in a study of sequential checkpoint blockade in melanoma. This table comes from immunoSEQ multiplex PCR, and its TCRdb copy is limited to in-frame clones, with some not included. The table has some 11,000 clones, under 85% seen once. Sample: CD8+ T cells sorted from blood (inferred from file names), taken from a patient given nivolumab and ipilimumab in sequence. The receptors stem from a human donor with melanoma. CDR3s include the opening cysteine and the closing phenylalanine or tryptophan. D genes are given only for firm matches. Only some rows state a clone size, as once, few, many or a class for expanded clones.

V gene,D gene,CDR3 length,clone size,J gene,CDR3 DNA,CDR3 protein
TRBV6-5,.,15,.,TRBJ2-7,TGTGCCAGCAGTTACACCCCGGGGGAGACCTACGAGCAGTACTTC,CASSYTPGETYEQYF
TRBV30,.,12,once,TRBJ2-7,TGTGCCTGGAGTGTACAGGGTTACGAGCAGTACTTC,CAWSVQGYEQYF
TRBV6-1,TRBD2,14,few,TRBJ2-1,TGTGCCAGCGCCGAGGGACTAGAATTCGGTGAGCAGTTCTTC,CASAEGLEFGEQFF
TRBV29-1,TRBD1,14,.,TRBJ1-1,TGCAGCGTTGAGGGACAGGGGGTTGGGACTGAAGCTTTCTTT,CSVEGQGVGTEAFF
TRBV19,TRBD2,15,.,TRBJ2-4,TGTGCCAGTAGTATTTGGGGGGGGGATAAAAACATTCAGTACTTC,CASSIWGGDKNIQYF
TRBV7-9,TRBD1,15,.,TRBJ2-7,TGTGCCAGCAGCCCTCAGGGGGCGAACCGCTACGAGCAGTACTTC,CASSPQGANRYEQYF
TRBV10-1,TRBD1,13,.,TRBJ2-3,TGCGCCACCCGGGACAGCACAACAGATACGCAGTATTTT,CATRDSTTDTQYF
TRBV28,.,11,.,TRBJ2-5,TGTGCCAGCAGCCCGGGGAGGACCCAGTACTTC,CASSPGRTQYF
TRBV4-2,TRBD1,13,.,TRBJ1-2,TGTGCCAGCAGCCCACGGACAGGGCAAGGCGACACCTTC,CASSPRTGQGDTF
TRBV30,.,15,.,TRBJ2-2,TGTGCCTGGAGTGTAGTAGGGGCGGACACCGGGGAGCTGTTTTTT,CAWSVVGADTGELFF
TRBV4-1,.,17,.,TRBJ1-3,TGCGCCAGCAGCCAAGAGGGACACACTAGCGCTGGAAACACCATATATTTT,CASSQEGHTSAGNTIYF
TRBV10-3,.,13,.,TRBJ2-1,TGTGCCATTGAAGCCTACGGAGGCAATGAGCAGTTCTTC,CAIEAYGGNEQFF
TRBV30,TRBD2,15,.,TRBJ2-2,TGTGCCTGGACACTAGCGGGAGAGGACACCGGGGAGCTGTTTTTT,CAWTLAGEDTGELFF
TRBV29-1,.,11,once,TRBJ1-2,TGCAGCGTTGAAAGCCTGCTTTCCCACACCTTC,CSVESLLSHTF
TRBV6-1,.,15,.,TRBJ2-6,TGTGCCAGCAGTAAAGACAGCTCTGGGGCCAACGTCCTGACTTTC,CASSKDSSGANVLTF
TRBV9,TRBD1,13,.,TRBJ2-7,TGTGCCAGCCGAGGACAGGATGGCTTCGAGCAGTACTTC,CASRGQDGFEQYF
TRBV7-9,TRBD2,13,.,TRBJ2-1,TGTGCCAGCAGCTTAAGCGGGACCAATGAGCAGTTCTTC,CASSLSGTNEQFF
TRBV28,TRBD2,16,.,TRBJ2-3,TGTGCCACCACAACCAGGGTAGCGGGAGTAGGGGATACGCAGTATTTT,CATTTRVAGVGDTQYF
TRBV15,TRBD1,15,.,TRBJ2-5,TGTGCCACCAGCAGAGAATCGGGACAGCAAGAGACCCAGTACTTC,CATSRESGQQETQYF
TRBV19,.,17,.,TRBJ2-3,TGTGCCAGTAGTATAGATAGGCAGAGCGAGACAGTGGGTACGCAGTATTTT,CASSIDRQSETVGTQYF
TRBV9,.,16,.,TRBJ2-2,TGTGCCAGCAGCGTAGAATACGGGATGGGCACCGGGGAGCTGTTTTTT,CASSVEYGMGTGELFF
TRBV27,TRBD1,19,.,TRBJ1-2,TGTGCCAGCAGTTTATCAGGTCCGAGTCGCCCTGGGACAGTAGCTGGCTACACCTTC,CASSLSGPSRPGTVAGYTF
TRBV6-1,.,14,.,TRBJ2-1,TGTGCCAGCAGTGAAAGGGGATCCTACAATGAGCAGTTCTTC,CASSERGSYNEQFF
TRBV5-6,.,12,.,TRBJ2-7,TGTGCCAGCAGCTTGCGAGTATACGAGCAGTACTTC,CASSLRVYEQYF
TRBV9,TRBD2,15,.,TRBJ2-5,TGTGCCAGCAGCGCAAGCGGGGGCCAAGGAGAGACCCAGTACTTC,CASSASGGQGETQYF
TRBV27,TRBD1,14,once,TRBJ2-2,TGTGCCAGCGGGACAGGGGTGAACACCGGGGAGCTGTTTTTT,CASGTGVNTGELFF
TRBV7-9,.,15,.,TRBJ2-7,TGTGCCAGCACCCCGACAGAAACCCCCTCCTACGAGCAGTACTTC,CASTPTETPSYEQYF